The 28 T cell receptor beta chains below were found in one sample sequenced in a study of human T cells and chemical hapten exposure. Regarding time point: patch test 3, about 24 weeks after DPC sensitization. The treatment denotes: therapeutic diphenylcyclopropenone sensitization with weekly scalp DPC. TCRdb recomputed calls from the RACE reads with MiXCR, one row per CDR3 protein. In the table there are tens of thousands of distinct CDR3 sequences, about an eighth of which are singletons. The sample in question was whole blood, obtained in connection with sensitization to the hapten diphenylcyclopropenone (DPC). All receptors come from a woman in her forties or fifties with alopecia areata. Some clones in this sample may be carry-over from other donors' samples.

The chain uses TRBV2 and TRBJ1-1, with D uncertain. The V gene's germline CDR1 is SNHLY and CDR2 FYNNEI. Between the trimmed V and J ends, which lost 5 bases and 1 base, there was a span of 11 bases. The CDR3 extends over 14 amino acids. In nucleotides, the CDR3 is TGTGCCAGCAGTAGGGAGAGGGCGAACACTGAAGCTTTCTTT. This sequence encodes CASSRERANTEAFF.

J is TRBJ1-3 and V is TRBV7-9; tentative D call: TRBD1 (6 bases). V lost 1 base and J lost 7, with 11 bases in between. This CDR3 is built from 14 residues. CDR1 and CDR2 (germline): SEHNR, FQNEAQ (reference sequence). The CDR3 here is CASSLVTGMNTIYF. CDR3 in DNA: TGTGCCAGCAGCTTAGTTACAGGGATGAACACCATATATTTT.

This clonotype showed up just a few times. The V call is TRBV20-1, the J call TRBJ2-7; 16 nucleotides agree with TRBD2. In germline, CDR1 is DFQATT, CDR2 SNEGSKA (reference sequence). This CDR3 is 15 amino acids long. The V gene end was trimmed by 5 bases and the J gene end by 2 bases; junction bases not matched to a gene: 3. The CDR3 is CSAGTSGRGTYEQYF. CDR3 DNA sequence: TGCAGTGCTGGGACTAGCGGGAGGGGAACCTACGAGCAGTACTTC.

This clonotype appeared a few times. V and J are TRBV11-2 and TRBJ2-5; perhaps TRBD2 as D (6 bases). Between the trimmed V and J ends, which lost 2 bases and 2 bases, there was a span of 15 bases. The CDR3 extends over 16 amino acids. Looked up from germline, CDR1 is SGHAT and CDR2 is FQNNGV. The CDR3 nucleotides are TGTGCCAGCAGCTTATTGGGGGGAGTGGCGCAAGAGACCCAGTACTTC. It is translated as CASSLLGGVAQETQYF.

The sample holds many counts of this clonotype. The V gene is TRBV20-1, the J gene TRBJ2-7, with 9 nucleotides matching TRBD2. The trim removed 5 bases at V and 3 bases at J, leaving 8 bases unmatched. CDR3 length: 14 amino acids. Germline loops: CDR1 DFQATT, CDR2 SNEGSKA (reference sequence). The CDR3 bases are TGCAGTGCTCCTCGGACTAGCGAAATCTACGAGCAGTACTTC. It translates to CSAPRTSEIYEQYF.

This clonotype has ten or more counts. The chain joins TRBV7-2 to TRBJ2-1; D uncertain. The length of the CDR3 is 12 residues. V lost 0 bases and J 7 bases, leaving 4 bases between the germline ends. Germline assignment: CDR1 SGHTA and CDR2 FQGNSA. The CDR3 bases are TGTGCCAGCAGCTTAGCGTATAATGAGCAGTTCTTC. Encoded protein: CASSLAYNEQFF.

The V and J genes are TRBV5-6 and TRBJ2-1; TRBD2 agrees at 9 bases. This CDR3 has 16 amino acids. Looked up from germline, CDR1 is SGHDT and CDR2 is YYEEEE. The V and J ends lost 1 base and 5 bases, in that order; junction bases with no gene match: 7. The CDR3 DNA follows: TGTGCCAGCAGCTTGCTCGGGCTAGCGGGGAACAATGAGCAGTTCTTC. Protein product: CASSLLGLAGNNEQFF.

V is TRBV18 and J is TRBJ1-3; 8 bases are shared with TRBD1. CDR3 length equals 15 residues. J gave up 7 bases and V 4 bases, and 9 bases lay outside the gene matches. Germline lookup yields CDR1 KGHSH and CDR2 LQKENI. This CDR3 is CASSLGTGIRNTIYF. CDR3 DNA: TGTGCCAGCTCACTGGGGACAGGAATTAGGAACACCATATATTTT.

The chain links TRBV30 to TRBJ1-1; a possible D gene is TRBD1 (5 bases). Germline assignment: CDR1 GTSNPN and CDR2 SVGIG (reference sequence). The CDR3 sequence is 12 residues long. Between the trimmed V and J ends, which lost 1 base and 3 bases, there was a span of 6 bases. The CDR3 loop reads CAWSGGDTEAFF. The CDR3 nucleotides read TGTGCCTGGAGTGGGGGGGACACTGAAGCTTTCTTT.

This clonotype was recorded at least ten times. This chain links TRBV27 with TRBJ2-5; perhaps TRBD2 as D (5 bases). Germline values: CDR1 MNHEY, CDR2 SMNVEV (reference sequence). The CDR3 totals 15 residues. Trimming took 2 bases from V and 5 from J, leaving 15 bases between them. This CDR3 is CASSLTVRRGETQYF. As DNA, the CDR3 is TGTGCCAGCAGTTTAACGGTCAGACGCGGGGAGACCCAGTACTTC.

The chain uses TRBV27 and TRBJ2-1; TRBD2 aligns across 12 bases. The CDR3 contains 18 residues. Germline CDR1 is MNHEY and CDR2 is SMNVEV (reference sequence). V shed 9 bases, J shed 8 bases, and the junction held 20 bases outside the gene matches. The CDR3 DNA reads as TGTGCCAGATGTGGAGGGCTAGCGGGAGGGCCTGAGTATGATGAGCAGTTCTTC. Protein sequence: CARCGGLAGGPEYDEQFF.

This clonotype turned up a few times. The chain recombines TRBV5-6 with TRBJ2-1; D is undetermined. The CDR3 has 14 amino acids. The germline V and J ends were trimmed by 2 bases and 0 bases, with 6 bases remaining between them. CDR1 and CDR2 (germline): SGHDT, YYEEEE. CDR3 coding DNA: TGTGCCAGCAGCTTTTCGCCCTCCTACAATGAGCAGTTCTTC. Translation: CASSFSPSYNEQFF.

This clonotype occurred a few times. V and J are TRBV6-1 and TRBJ1-2, with TRBD1 matching 7 bases. Per the germline V gene, CDR1 is MNHNS and CDR2 is SASEGT. This CDR3 has 14 amino acids. V was pared by 10 bases and J by 0 bases, with 8 bases of the junction left unmatched. CDR3 sequence (DNA): TGTGCCATCCTCCAGGGACAGCCTAACTATGGCTACACCTTC. It yields the protein CAILQGQPNYGYTF.

This clonotype showed up many times. The chain links TRBV29-1 to TRBJ2-2; unclear D gene. Germline CDR1 SQVTM, CDR2 ANQGSEA. Trimming removed 6 bases from V and 3 bases from J, with 8 bases in between. This CDR3 contains 12 residues. CDR3 protein: CSVLYDTGELFF. In DNA form, the CDR3 reads TGCAGCGTCCTATACGACACCGGGGAGCTGTTTTTT.

The V call is TRBV28, the J call TRBJ2-7, with D tentatively TRBD2 (5 bases). Germline V gene data show CDR1 as MDHEN and CDR2 as SYDVKM. The CDR3 sequence is 15 residues long. The V end was cut by 7 bases, the J end by 2 bases, with 18 bases between. The DNA of the CDR3 is TGTGCCAGCATAGGAGGAAGGCTAGCTCCCTACGAGCAGTACTTC. This translates into CASIGGRLAPYEQYF.

The chain is built from TRBV20-1 and TRBJ1-1; D call uncertain. Trimming stripped 5 bases from V and 5 bases from J, with 15 bases between. CDR1 is DFQATT and CDR2 is SNEGSKA in the germline V gene (reference sequence). This CDR3 is 13 amino acids long. CDR3 bases: TGCAGTGCTCCCACGGAGGGAGGGACTGAAGCTTTCTTT. Protein sequence: CSAPTEGGTEAFF.

This clonotype was seen ten or more times. The chain employs TRBV12-3 or TRBV12-4 and TRBJ2-2; D is possibly TRBD1 (6 bases). The CDR3 totals 15 residues. Trimming cost V 1 base and J 0 bases, with 6 bases left between them. The CDR3 DNA reads as TGTGCCAGCAGTTTAGGGACAGCGAACACCGGGGAGCTGTTTTTT. This gives the protein CASSLGTANTGELFF.

V is TRBV20-1 and J is TRBJ1-1; a possible D gene is TRBD1 (6 bases). V gave up 5 bases and J gave up 1 base, with 14 bases separating them. This CDR3 contains 14 residues. Germline V gene data show CDR1 as DFQATT and CDR2 as SNEGSKA (reference sequence). CDR3 nucleotides: TGCAGTGCTCGACCAGGACAGTGGAACACTGAAGCTTTCTTT. It specifies CSARPGQWNTEAFF.

This clonotype was counted at least ten times. The CDR3 sequence is CASSRTGPGHEQYF. DNA for the CDR3: TGTGCCAGCAGTCGGACAGGTCCCGGGCACGAGCAGTACTTC. The gene calls are TRBV13 and TRBJ2-7, with TRBD1 matching over 7 bases. The CDR3 covers 14 residues. Germline V gene sequence: CDR1 PRHDT, CDR2 FYEKMQ (reference sequence). V trimming: 6 bases; J trimming: 5 bases; junction bases outside the gene matches: 10.

V gene TRBV5-4 combines with J gene TRBJ2-2, with D perhaps matching TRBD2 (6 bases). The CDR3 length is 16 residues. Trimming left V 0 bases short and J 3 bases short, with 12 bases between. Germline V gene data show CDR1 as SGHNT and CDR2 as YYREEE (reference sequence). This CDR3 reads CASSLGAGSHTGELFF. The CDR3 coding sequence is TGTGCCAGCAGCTTGGGGGCGGGATCCCACACCGGGGAGCTGTTTTTT.

This clonotype appeared a few times. The rearrangement uses TRBV29-1 and TRBJ2-1; 8 positions agree with TRBD2. Germline CDR1 is SQVTM and CDR2 is ANQGSEA. V dropped 2 bases and J dropped 9; count of bases not matched to a gene: 9. This CDR3 region has 14 residues. This CDR3 reads CSVEKSGGPGEQFF. The CDR3 DNA is TGCAGCGTTGAAAAATCGGGAGGGCCGGGTGAGCAGTTCTTC.

A few counts support this clonotype. V gene TRBV30 combines with J gene TRBJ1-1, with D possibly being TRBD1 (6 bases). The CDR3 is made up of 13 amino acids. The germline gives CDR1 GTSNPN, CDR2 SVGIG (reference sequence). Trimming pared 4 bases from V and 0 bases from J, leaving 9 bases between. Here the CDR3 DNA reads TGTGCCTGGAAAGGACAGCTGAACACTGAAGCTTTCTTT. Translation: CAWKGQLNTEAFF.

This clonotype was counted ten times or more. This chain uses TRBV6-1 with TRBJ1-2, with 7 nucleotides matching TRBD1. Per the germline V gene, CDR1 is MNHNS and CDR2 is SASEGT. This CDR3 contains 15 residues. With V trimmed by 2 bases and J by 0 bases, 3 bases remained unmatched. CDR3 protein: CASSENRGPNYGYTF. CDR3 coding DNA: TGTGCCAGCAGTGAAAACAGGGGACCTAACTATGGCTACACCTTC.

This clonotype was counted many times. J is TRBJ1-2 and V is TRBV6-2 or TRBV6-3; no clear D. The ends were cut back, 0 bases at V and 4 bases at J, with 12 bases in the middle. CDR3 length: 15 residues. CDR1 is MNHEY, CDR2 SVGEGT, per germline. The CDR3 sequence is CASSYSKWEGYGYTF. The CDR3 region has the DNA TGTGCCAGCAGTTACTCGAAATGGGAGGGCTATGGCTACACCTTC.

This chain connects TRBV24-1 to TRBJ2-3, with a weak D call TRBD2 (6 bases). The germline V and J ends were trimmed by 1 base and 2 bases, with 9 bases remaining between them. CDR1 is KGHDR, CDR2 SFDVKD, per germline. CDR3 length: 15 amino acids. CDR3 sequence: CATSDLTGDTDTQYF. The CDR3, as DNA: TGTGCCACCAGTGATTTAACGGGAGACACAGATACGCAGTATTTT.

This clonotype was found many times. The chain joins TRBV10-3 to TRBJ2-1, with 14 bases matching TRBD2. CDR1 and CDR2 from the germline V gene are ENHRY and SYGVKD. Unmatched junction bases numbered 17, after V lost 6 bases and J lost 4 bases. The length of the CDR3 is 20 residues. The CDR3 reads CAIRPWRGLAGEGDYNEQFF. CDR3 sequence (DNA): TGTGCCATCAGGCCATGGCGGGGACTAGCGGGAGAGGGGGATTACAATGAGCAGTTCTTC.

This clonotype was counted at least ten times. The V gene is TRBV29-1, the J gene TRBJ2-2, with unresolved D. This CDR3 region has 13 residues. Germline values: CDR1 SQVTM, CDR2 ANQGSEA. V lost 6 bases and J 0 bases, leaving 8 bases between the germline ends. CDR3 DNA sequence: TGCAGCGTCCGGTTCGCGAACACCGGGGAGCTGTTTTTT. This gives the protein CSVRFANTGELFF.

There are many counts of this clonotype. The chain employs TRBV29-1 and TRBJ1-1; D uncertain. Germline V lookup: CDR1 SQVTM, CDR2 ANQGSEA. V was clipped by 4 bases and J by 7 bases, with 13 bases between them. The CDR3 covers 12 residues. The CDR3 region has the DNA TGCAGCGTTGGTGGGGAAGGAGGTGAAGCTTTCTTT. As protein: CSVGGEGGEAFF.